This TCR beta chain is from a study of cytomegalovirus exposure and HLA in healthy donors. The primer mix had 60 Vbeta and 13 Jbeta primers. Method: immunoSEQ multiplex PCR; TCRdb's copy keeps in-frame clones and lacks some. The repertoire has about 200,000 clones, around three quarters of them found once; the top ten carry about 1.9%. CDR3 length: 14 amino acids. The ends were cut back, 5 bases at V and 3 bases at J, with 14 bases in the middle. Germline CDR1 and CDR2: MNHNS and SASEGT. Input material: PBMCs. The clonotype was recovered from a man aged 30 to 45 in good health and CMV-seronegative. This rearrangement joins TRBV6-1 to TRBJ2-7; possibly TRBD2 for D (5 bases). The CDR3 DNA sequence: TGTGCCAGCAGTTGGGAGAGATTAGGCTACGAGCAGTACTTC. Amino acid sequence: CASSWERLGYEQYF.